The rows below give T cell receptor beta chains drawn from one sample of a study of blood T cell repertoires in COVID-19. The data were produced by immunoSEQ multiplex PCR, yet TCRdb's version contains in-frame clones alone and is incomplete. The data show around 100,000 clones, with approximately 90% seen just once and 4.6% held by the top ten. The sequenced sample consisted of peripheral blood. These receptors were taken from a woman aged 45-65 years with acute or convalescent COVID-19. Each CDR3 is given with its conserved first and last residue. The D gene is left open where the match is weak. The size field is filled for only some rows; it gives once, few, many or a size class.

NA,TRBV30,NA,TRBJ1-3,CAWSPGGAGNTIYF,TGTGCCTGGAGTCCCGGGGGAGCTGGAAACACCATATATTTT
NA,TRBV21-1,NA,TRBJ1-2,CASSKVKGEGNYGYTF,TGTGCCAGCAGCAAAGTGAAGGGGGAAGGAAACTATGGCTACACCTTC
NA,TRBV9,TRBD2,TRBJ2-2,CASSATSGGANTGELFF,TGTGCCAGCAGCGCCACCTCGGGGGGGGCAAACACCGGGGAGCTGTTTTTT
NA,TRBV2,TRBD2,TRBJ2-3,CASSEASRVEAGAALDTQYF,TGTGCCAGCAGTGAAGCGTCCCGCGTAGAGGCGGGAGCGGCTTTAGATACGCAGTATTTT
NA,TRBV29-1,NA,TRBJ2-1,CSAPGPALNEQFF,TGCAGCGCTCCGGGTCCGGCCCTGAATGAGCAGTTCTTC
NA,TRBV18,NA,TRBJ1-6,CASSPSGESPLHF,TGTGCCAGCTCACCATCAGGCGAATCACCCCTCCACTTT
NA,TRBV30,NA,TRBJ2-7,CAWHARGISGEQYF,TGTGCCTGGCACGCAAGGGGCATAAGTGGGGAGCAGTACTTC
NA,TRBV5-1,TRBD1,TRBJ2-1,CASSFPTSSGTVEWNEQFF,TGCGCCAGCAGCTTCCCCACCTCTTCCGGGACAGTGGAGTGGAATGAGCAGTTCTTC
few,TRBV19,TRBD1,TRBJ2-7,CAARGDRNF,TGTGCCGCCCGAGGGGACAGAAACTTC
NA,TRBV19,NA,TRBJ2-4,CASSIGQLRTLEGIQYF,TGTGCCAGTAGTATCGGACAGCTGAGGACCCTCGAAGGCATTCAGTACTTC
NA,TRBV11-2,NA,TRBJ2-3,CASSLVTGLSTDTQYF,TGTGCCAGCAGCTTAGTAACGGGACTGTCTACAGATACGCAGTATTTT
NA,TRBV30,TRBD1,TRBJ1-2,CAWSDTGVNYGYTF,TGTGCCTGGAGTGACACAGGGGTAAACTATGGCTACACCTTC
NA,TRBV4-3,NA,TRBJ2-3,CASSQDFGDTQYF,TGCGCCAGCAGCCAAGATTTCGGGGATACGCAGTATTTT
NA,TRBV27,NA,TRBJ2-7,CASSLSSGIHEQYF,TGTGCCAGCAGTTTGTCTTCAGGGATCCACGAGCAGTACTTC
NA,TRBV3-1/TRBV3-2,TRBD1,TRBJ1-2,CASSQTGEANYGYTF,TGTGCCAGCAGCCAGACAGGGGAAGCTAACTATGGCTACACCTTC
NA,TRBV7-9,TRBD2,TRBJ2-2,CASSSRGEQLTGELFF,TGTGCCAGCAGCTCCCGGGGGGAGCAACTGACCGGGGAGCTGTTTTTT
NA,TRBV9,NA,TRBJ2-7,CASSPDSSGIWEQYF,TGTGCCAGCAGCCCCGACAGTTCAGGGATTTGGGAGCAGTACTTC